This passage covers 27 T cell receptor beta chains from one sample sequenced in a study of response to subunit inactivated influenza vaccine. MiXCR was run by TCRdb on the RT-PCR reads, yielding one entry per CDR3 protein. Among fewer than 750,000 distinct CDR3 sequences listed, around 15% were seen once. Sequenced here: PBMCs from blood, sampled 12 days after vaccination. Receptors originate from a man between 50 and 59 years old who received an inactivated influenza vaccine.

V usage is TRBV20-1 and J usage is TRBJ2-3; weak D call: TRBD2 (6 bases). The germline V gene encodes CDR1 DFQATT and CDR2 SNEGSKA (reference sequence). The CDR3 spans 14 residues. The V and J ends lost 6 bases and 2 bases respectively, with 15 bases between them. The CDR3 region is CSAPLGSTTDTQYF. DNA of the CDR3: TGCAGTGCCCCCCTCGGGAGTACCACAGATACGCAGTATTTT.

A few counts support this clonotype. The chain recombines TRBV19 with TRBJ2-5, with D tentatively TRBD2 (6 bases). Trimming took off 6 bases at V and 3 bases at J, with 8 bases between the two ends. The CDR3 spans 12 residues. Looked up from germline, CDR1 is LNHDA and CDR2 is SQIVND (reference sequence). DNA of the CDR3: TGTGCCAGTAGATCGGGGGAAGAGACCCAGTACTTC. Translated, it gives CASRSGEETQYF.

A few counts support this clonotype. This sequence joins TRBV25-1 and TRBJ2-2; the match to TRBD1 covers 7 bases. This CDR3 has 16 residues. V lost 3 bases, J lost 2 bases, and 6 bases stayed unmatched. Germline loops: CDR1 MGHDK, CDR2 SYGVNS. CDR3 coding DNA: TGTGCCAGCAGTGAGCTGGGACAGATAAACACCGGGGAGCTGTTTTTT. This gives the protein CASSELGQINTGELFF.

This chain joins TRBV28 and TRBJ2-7, with D unclear. There are 14 residues in the CDR3. Trimming removed 5 bases at V and 1 base at J, with 12 bases between. Looked up from germline, CDR1 is MDHEN and CDR2 is SYDVKM. This CDR3 reads CASSPYGGSYEQYF. The CDR3 bases are TGTGCCAGCAGTCCGTACGGTGGTTCCTACGAGCAGTACTTC.

The chain recombines TRBV5-1 with TRBJ2-7, with 10 bases that match TRBD1. CDR3 length: 15 amino acids. CDR1 and CDR2 from the germline V gene are SGHRS and YFSETQ. V was pared by 5 bases and J by 6 bases, with 11 bases of the junction left unmatched. The CDR3 region has the DNA TGCGCCAGCAGTCCGACCGGGACAGGGGTTGGCGAGCAGTACTTC. It yields the protein CASSPTGTGVGEQYF.

This clonotype was counted only a few times. The V call is TRBV28, the J call TRBJ2-3; 7 bases map to TRBD2. The trim removed 5 bases at V and 6 bases at J, leaving 8 bases unmatched. CDR3 size: 14 residues. CDR1 and CDR2 from the germline V gene are MDHEN and SYDVKM. The CDR3: CASSRAGLGDTQYF. The CDR3 DNA reads as TGTGCCAGCAGTCGAGCGGGATTAGGGGATACGCAGTATTTT.

This clonotype was seen a few times. The chain recombines TRBV5-1 with TRBJ2-1; 7 nucleotides agree with TRBD2. This CDR3 comprises 15 residues. The germline CDR1 and CDR2 sequences are SGHRS and YFSETQ. With 0 bases clipped from V and 7 bases from J, the junction kept 7 bases outside the gene matches. This CDR3 is CASSLAGTTLNEQFF. The CDR3 DNA is TGCGCCAGCAGCTTGGCCGGGACTACCCTAAATGAGCAGTTCTTC.

The chain uses TRBV20-1 and TRBJ2-7; either TRBD1 or TRBD2 may supply D (6 bases each). Germline V gene data show CDR1 as DFQATT and CDR2 as SNEGSKA (reference sequence). Trimming took 3 bases from V and 3 from J, leaving 15 bases between them. The CDR3 has 14 residues. CDR3 residues: CSASAGGEGYEQYF. CDR3 bases: TGCAGTGCTAGCGCCGGGGGCGAGGGCTACGAGCAGTACTTC.

This sequence joins TRBV27 and TRBJ1-2; 7 bases match TRBD1. Per germline, CDR1 MNHEY and CDR2 SMNVEV (reference sequence). The CDR3 sequence is 15 residues long. Unmatched junction bases numbered 12, after V lost 5 bases and J lost 6 bases. The CDR3 coding sequence is TGTGCCAGCAGTCCACTAGACAGGGTGGGGGATGGCTACACCTTC. Protein product: CASSPLDRVGDGYTF.

V is TRBV5-1 and J is TRBJ2-3; the D gene is possibly TRBD1 (6 bases). Trimming removed 4 bases at V and 2 bases at J, with 14 bases between. CDR1 and CDR2 (germline): SGHRS, YFSETQ. CDR3 length: 15 residues. CDR3 sequence: CASSQGYTATDTQYF. In nucleotides, the CDR3 is TGCGCCAGCAGCCAGGGGTATACAGCCACAGATACGCAGTATTTT.

The rearrangement uses TRBV5-1 and TRBJ2-5, with 10 bases identical to TRBD2. The V segment lost 0 bases and the J segment 2 bases; nucleotides outside the gene matches: 4. This CDR3 comprises 16 residues. Germline CDR1 and CDR2: SGHRS and YFSETQ. Here the CDR3 DNA reads TGCGCCAGCAGCTTGGGAGCTAGCGGGGGACAAGAGACCCAGTACTTC. It specifies CASSLGASGGQETQYF.

This clonotype turned up a few times. The chain has TRBV12-3 or TRBV12-4 and TRBJ1-3; the match to TRBD1 covers 10 bases. V lost 4 bases to trimming and J lost 1 base; unmatched junction nucleotides: 7. The CDR3 loop spans 17 amino acids. The CDR3 region is CASSSGGGQGSGNTIYF. CDR3 coding DNA: TGTGCCAGCAGTTCGGGCGGGGGACAGGGGTCTGGAAACACCATATATTTT.

The gene calls are TRBV25-1 and TRBJ2-1; either TRBD1 or TRBD2 may supply D (5 bases each). This CDR3 contains 20 residues. Germline V lookup: CDR1 MGHDK, CDR2 SYGVNS. The V end was cut by 0 bases, the J end by 8 bases, with 29 bases between. In nucleotides, the CDR3 is TGTGCCAGCAGTGAATATATTTACCCGGGACCGGAGCCCGAAGATGATGAGCAGTTCTTC. Protein product: CASSEYIYPGPEPEDDEQFF.

This clonotype was seen a handful of times. This sequence joins TRBV5-6 and TRBJ2-1; the D gene is possibly TRBD2 (5 bases). V lost 6 bases and J 4 bases, leaving 14 bases between the germline ends. This CDR3 region has 14 residues. The germline gives CDR1 SGHDT, CDR2 YYEEEE. CDR3: CASKLPGGYNEQFF. CDR3 in DNA: TGTGCCAGCAAGCTTCCAGGAGGATACAATGAGCAGTTCTTC.

The genes are TRBV27 and TRBJ2-1; 11 bases match TRBD2. The germline V gene has CDR1 MNHEY and CDR2 SMNVEV (reference sequence). This CDR3 is 16 amino acids long. With 5 bases clipped from V and 4 bases from J, the junction kept 7 bases outside the gene matches. The chain's CDR3 is CASSKRLAGTYNEQFF. As DNA, the CDR3 is TGTGCCAGCAGTAAAAGACTAGCGGGAACATACAATGAGCAGTTCTTC.

This clonotype was seen a handful of times. V and J are TRBV20-1 and TRBJ2-7; D is perhaps TRBD1 or TRBD2 (6 bases each). Looked up from germline, CDR1 is DFQATT and CDR2 is SNEGSKA (reference sequence). The CDR3 totals 13 residues. Trimming stripped 6 bases from V and 0 bases from J, with 12 bases between. For the CDR3, the DNA is TGCAGTGCGTGGCGGGACAACTCCTACGAGCAGTACTTC. As protein: CSAWRDNSYEQYF.

This chain connects TRBV6-2 or TRBV6-3 to TRBJ2-1, with TRBD2 matching 9 bases. Per germline, CDR1 MNHEY and CDR2 SVGEGT. The J segment lost 7 bases and the V segment lost 2 bases, leaving 9 bases of the junction unmatched. The CDR3 spans 16 residues. CDR3 region: CASSYKVAGVDNEQFF. In DNA form, the CDR3 reads TGTGCCAGCAGTTACAAAGTAGCGGGAGTCGATAATGAGCAGTTCTTC.

This chain joins TRBV7-2 and TRBJ2-5; D not certain. The CDR3 runs to 14 residues. V gave up 5 bases and J gave up 5 bases, with 15 bases separating them. Per the germline V gene, CDR1 is SGHTA and CDR2 is FQGNSA. CDR3 amino acids: CASSPAGVRETQYF. The CDR3 region has the DNA TGTGCCAGCAGCCCCGCTGGGGTCCGTGAGACCCAGTACTTC.

The chain recombines TRBV12-3 or TRBV12-4 with TRBJ2-1; TRBD2 might be the D (7 bases). The CDR3 contains 18 residues. Deletions cut 5 bases from V and 0 bases from J, with 20 bases between. The CDR3 DNA is TGTGCCAGCAGTCCGGGGGCGGGGGCTATCAGCTCCTACAATGAGCAGTTCTTC. It codes for CASSPGAGAISSYNEQFF.

Regarding this clonotype: A junction end diverges from the germline sequence, so it may reflect a read error. This chain joins TRBV6-2 or TRBV6-3 and TRBJ1-5, with 7 bases lining up with TRBD1. CDR3 length: 15 amino acids. Germline CDR1 reads MNHEY; CDR2 reads SVGEGT. In DNA, the CDR3 is TGTGCCAGCTGTTACCCCGGACAGGGCAATCAGCCCCAGCATTTT. This encodes CASCYPGQGNQPQHF.

The gene calls are TRBV6-2 or TRBV6-3 and TRBJ1-5; D remains unclear. The CDR3 runs 15 residues. V gave up 4 bases and J gave up 0 bases, with 10 bases separating them. CDR1 is MNHEY, CDR2 SVGEGT, per germline. CDR3 in amino acids: CASSSAINSNQPQHF. The CDR3 region has the DNA TGTGCCAGCAGTTCCGCAATCAATAGCAATCAGCCCCAGCATTTT.

The V call is TRBV30, the J call TRBJ2-2; D ambiguous. Deletions cut 0 bases from V and 4 bases from J, with 9 bases between. Germline CDR1 is GTSNPN and CDR2 is SVGIG (reference sequence). The CDR3 totals 14 residues. CDR3 sequence (DNA): TGTGCCTGGAGTGTAAAGGCGTTCACCGGGGAGCTGTTTTTT. Protein: CAWSVKAFTGELFF. Supplemented by reference TRBV30 and TRBJ2-2, the full variable domain reads SQTIHQWPATLVQPVGSPLSLECTVEGTSNPNLYWYRQAAGRGLQLLFYSVGIGQISSEVPQNLSASRPQDRQFILSSKKLLLSDSGFYLCAWSVKAFTGELFFGEGSRLTVL.

The gene calls are TRBV27 and TRBJ2-7; 10 nucleotides match TRBD1. Losses at the gene ends were 6 bases for V and 3 bases for J; bases not matched to a gene: 8. The CDR3 extends over 15 amino acids. In germline, CDR1 is MNHEY, CDR2 SMNVEV (reference sequence). The CDR3 here is CASSLTGTGDYEQYF. Written as DNA, the CDR3 is TGTGCCAGCAGCCTTACCGGGACAGGGGACTACGAGCAGTACTTC.

As concerns this clonotype: One end of the junction does not line up with germline, which may come from a read error. This rearrangement joins TRBV12-3 or TRBV12-4 to TRBJ2-1; D is uncertain. There are 13 residues in the CDR3. CDR3 nucleotides: TGTGCCAGCAGTTTTATTACTGCCAATGTGCAGTTCTTC. It encodes CASSFITANVQFF.

The V and J genes are TRBV29-1 and TRBJ2-1, with D uncertain. This CDR3 comprises 12 residues. From germline, CDR1 is SQVTM and CDR2 ANQGSEA. V lost 2 bases and J lost 7, with 9 bases in between. CDR3 sequence (DNA): TGCAGCGTTGAACGGTCACTGAATGAGCAGTTCTTC. It is translated as CSVERSLNEQFF.

This clonotype showed up just a few times. The V call is TRBV12-3 or TRBV12-4, the J call TRBJ1-2; D unresolved. The CDR3 extends over 13 amino acids. V lost 3 bases, J lost 4 bases, and 9 bases lay in between. The CDR3 bases are TGTGCCAGCAGTTTCAGATTAATCTATGGCTACACCTTC. This sequence encodes CASSFRLIYGYTF.

Only a few counts were recorded for this clonotype. The chain has TRBV4-3 and TRBJ2-1; D call uncertain. From germline, CDR1 is LGHNA and CDR2 YSLEER. The CDR3 spans 14 residues. The germline V and J ends were trimmed by 0 bases and 5 bases, with 8 bases remaining between them. CDR3: CASSQEGIHNEQFF. DNA for the CDR3: TGCGCCAGCAGCCAAGAGGGGATTCACAATGAGCAGTTCTTC.